The rows below give T cell receptor beta chains drawn from one sample of a study of Graves' ophthalmopathy and Graves' hyperthyroidism. MiXCR, run by TCRdb on the multiplex PCR reads, gives a single entry per CDR3 protein. Counted here are a few hundred thousand distinct CDR3 sequences, roughly a sixth occurring once; the ten biggest clones make up over 9%. Sequencing input: peripheral blood. Receptors originate from an adult man with Graves' ophthalmopathy. Both conserved end residues are part of each CDR3. The D gene is left open where the match is weak. Size values are once, few and many counts, or a class for expanded clones, and some rows have none.

TRBV28	many	TRBJ2-7	TRBD1	TGTGCCAGCAGAAAAGGACAGGGGAATTCCTACGAGCAGTACTTC	CASRKGQGNSYEQYF
TRBV11-2	many	TRBJ1-1	.	TGTGCCAGCAGCTTGGAACAGAGGAACACTGAAGCTTTCTTT	CASSLEQRNTEAFF
TRBV28	.	TRBJ2-7	.	TGTGCCAGCAGTTTACAGCGCTCCTACGAGCAGTACTTC	CASSLQRSYEQYF
TRBV6-1	.	TRBJ1-5	TRBD1	TGTGCCAGCAGTGACGACAGGGGAATCAGTCAGCCCCAGCATTTT	CASSDDRGISQPQHF
TRBV11-2	many	TRBJ1-3	.	TGTGCCAGCAGCTACGGCCGGAGCTCTGGAAACACCATATATTTT	CASSYGRSSGNTIYF
TRBV18	many	TRBJ1-1	.	TGTGCCAGCTCACCACTGGCAGGGACAATGAACACTGAAGCTTTCTTT	CASSPLAGTMNTEAFF
TRBV28	many	TRBJ1-5	.	TGTGCCAGCAGTTTCAGTTTCAATCAGCCCCAGCATTTT	CASSFSFNQPQHF
TRBV19	many	TRBJ1-1	.	TGTGCCAGTAGTATGGTAGGATACGACACTGAAGCTTTCTTT	CASSMVGYDTEAFF
TRBV28	many	TRBJ2-7	.	TGTGCCAGCAGCCAACAACTGACAGGATACGAGCAGTACTTC	CASSQQLTGYEQYF
TRBV6-2/TRBV6-3	.	TRBJ1-5	TRBD1	TGTGCCAGCAGCCCTCGCCCCGGGACAGGGCTTCAGCCCCAGCATTTT	CASSPRPGTGLQPQHF
TRBV11-2	many	TRBJ2-2	.	TGTGCCAGCAGCTCCGGGACTCTCTTCGGGCAGCTGTTTTTT	CASSSGTLFGQLFF
TRBV6-5	.	TRBJ1-1	TRBD1	TGTGCCAGCAGTCACGGGACAGGACTCGTAGCTTTCTTT	CASSHGTGLVAFF
TRBV2	.	TRBJ2-7	TRBD2	TGTGCCAGCCTAGCGGCCTACCCGACCTACGAGCAGTACTTC	CASLAAYPTYEQYF
TRBV7-9	many	TRBJ1-1	.	TGTGCCAGCAGCTCCTGGCTAGTACCGGGGGAGGCTTTCTTT	CASSSWLVPGEAFF
TRBV2	many	TRBJ2-7	.	TGTGCCGCTGGACAATTCACCTACGAGCAGTACTTC	CAAGQFTYEQYF
TRBV7-9	many	TRBJ2-7	.	TGTGCCAGCAGCTTAGAGGCGGAGGGGGGTTCCTACGAGCAGTACTTC	CASSLEAEGGSYEQYF
TRBV7-2	.	TRBJ1-2	TRBD1	TGTGCCAGCAGCCATACCGGGACAGTGGGCCATGGCTACACCTTC	CASSHTGTVGHGYTF
TRBV4-2	many	TRBJ2-7	TRBD2	TGTGCCAGCAGCCAAGTCCGGGGATTAGCGGGTAGCTCCTACGAGCAGTACTTC	CASSQVRGLAGSSYEQYF
TRBV6-5	few	TRBJ2-7	.	TGTGCCAGCAGTTACGCGGACAGAGGGAACTACGAGCAGTACTTC	CASSYADRGNYEQYF
TRBV27	many	TRBJ2-7	TRBD2	TGTGCCAGCAGGTACAAGAGAACTAGCGGTGCCTACGAGCAGTACTTC	CASRYKRTSGAYEQYF
TRBV12-3/TRBV12-4	many	TRBJ2-5	.	TGTGCCAGCAGTTTCGTGGGAGATTGGGAGACCCAGTACTTC	CASSFVGDWETQYF
TRBV28	.	TRBJ2-7	TRBD1	TGTGCCAGCAGTCTTGACAGGGGGGGATCCTACGAGCAGTACTTC	CASSLDRGGSYEQYF
TRBV30	few	TRBJ1-5	TRBD1	TGTGCCTGGAATGAAAAAGGGGGCACTTTGAGTCAGCCCCAGCATTTT	CAWNEKGGTLSQPQHF
TRBV29-1	few	TRBJ2-5	.	TGCAGCGTACCATACAGGGTGGCCCCAGAGACCAAGTACTTC	CSVPYRVAPETKYF
TRBV7-9	many	TRBJ1-2	.	TGTGCCAGCAGCTTCAACATCTATGGCTACACCTTC	CASSFNIYGYTF
TRBV2	many	TRBJ1-6	TRBD1	TGTGCCAGCAGTCTGGACAGGGGAATACCACCCCTCCACTTT	CASSLDRGIPPLHF
TRBV12-3/TRBV12-4	many	TRBJ2-5	.	TGTGCCAGCAGTGTGCAGGACCAAGAGACCCAGTACTTC	CASSVQDQETQYF
TRBV7-8	many	TRBJ1-5	TRBD1	TGTGCCAGCAGCCTCGGGACAGATCAGCCCCAGCATTTT	CASSLGTDQPQHF